Below, 7 T cell receptor beta chains from the same sample are listed, as sequenced in a study of T cell repertoires in cytomegalovirus infection. What these receptors recognize is not known. TCRdb ran MiXCR on the reads and lists one entry per CDR3 protein. The sample lists around 900,000 distinct CDR3 sequences, less than 35% occurring once. The starting material was cultured CD8+ T cells from PBMCs, obtained from culture after CMV antigen stimulation. These receptors were obtained from a human donor in good health (CMV status not recorded). Some clones in this sample may be carry-over from other donors' samples.

The chain combines TRBV12-3 or TRBV12-4 with TRBJ2-2, with TRBD2 as a possible D gene (5 bases). The V end was cut by 0 bases, the J end by 12 bases, with 11 bases between. The CDR3 extends over 13 amino acids. CDR3 loop: CASSLASGRKLFF. DNA of the CDR3: TGTGCCAGCAGTTTAGCGTCGGGAAGGAAGCTGTTTTTT.

This clonotype was seen many times. This chain joins TRBV7-2 and TRBJ2-5; D uncertain. V lost 2 bases, J lost 4 bases, and 17 bases lay in between. CDR1 is SGHTA and CDR2 is FQGNSA in the germline V gene. The CDR3 consists of 16 residues. The CDR3 spells CASSLIRFKWRETQYF. CDR3 nucleotides: TGTGCCAGCAGCTTAATTAGGTTTAAGTGGAGAGAGACCCAGTACTTC.

The V and J genes are TRBV2 and TRBJ1-2; no firm D call. The V end lost 7 bases, the J end lost 6 bases, and 18 bases lay between the germline ends. Germline CDR1 and CDR2: SNHLY and FYNNEI. The CDR3 has 14 residues. This CDR3 reads CASTYGAAPDGYTF. CDR3 in DNA: TGTGCCAGCACCTACGGAGCAGCCCCTGATGGCTACACCTTC.

This rearrangement joins TRBV20-1 to TRBJ2-1, with D possibly matching TRBD1 (6 bases). Trimming cost V 6 bases and J 8 bases, with 20 bases left between them. From germline, CDR1 is DFQATT and CDR2 SNEGSKA (reference sequence). The CDR3 runs 14 residues. Written as DNA, the CDR3 is TGCAGTGCGGGGGCGAATAGCGTATTGGATGAGCAGTTCTTC. Its translation: CSAGANSVLDEQFF.

This sequence joins TRBV27 and TRBJ2-3; D unclear. Germline assignment: CDR1 MNHEY and CDR2 SMNVEV (reference sequence). This CDR3 is built from 12 residues. Trimming left V 8 bases short and J 6 bases short, with 12 bases between. CDR3 region: CASAHGLDTQYF. The CDR3 coding sequence is TGTGCCAGCGCCCACGGGTTGGATACGCAGTATTTT.

The V gene is TRBV7-2, the J gene TRBJ1-2; 9 bases are a match to TRBD1. Per the germline V gene, CDR1 is SGHTA and CDR2 is FQGNSA. V lost 5 bases to trimming and J lost 8 bases; unmatched junction nucleotides: 12. The CDR3 is 15 amino acids. DNA for the CDR3: TGTGCCAGCAGCATACTCGGGACAGGGCTGACGGGCTACACCTTC. It yields the protein CASSILGTGLTGYTF.

This chain joins TRBV6-6 and TRBJ1-1, with D possibly matching TRBD1 (6 bases). This CDR3 has 11 amino acids. The ends were cut back, 7 bases at V and 6 bases at J, with 9 bases in the middle. Germline CDR1 is MNHNY and CDR2 is SVGAGI (reference sequence). CDR3 bases: TGTGCCAGCAATGGGGGCCCTGAAGCTTTCTTT. Its protein is CASNGGPEAFF.